This T cell receptor (beta chain) was sequenced in a study of T cells expressing NK-cell markers. TCRdb reprocessed the 5' RACE reads, with one entry per CDR3 protein and no DNA. This listing includes about 160,000 distinct CDR3 sequences. This CDR3 is 14 amino acids long. CDR1 is SNHLY, CDR2 FYNNEI, per germline. This chain uses TRBV2 with TRBJ2-1; TCRdb outputs TRBD1, but without DNA this stays unchecked. The sample consisted of blood T cells: a sorted CD56 or NKG2C T cell subset, CD4+ or CD8+ T cells, or bulk PBMC T cells (not recorded which). This TCR was recovered from a woman between 18 and 75 years old in good health. The chain's CDR3 is CATSNRGPYNEQFF.